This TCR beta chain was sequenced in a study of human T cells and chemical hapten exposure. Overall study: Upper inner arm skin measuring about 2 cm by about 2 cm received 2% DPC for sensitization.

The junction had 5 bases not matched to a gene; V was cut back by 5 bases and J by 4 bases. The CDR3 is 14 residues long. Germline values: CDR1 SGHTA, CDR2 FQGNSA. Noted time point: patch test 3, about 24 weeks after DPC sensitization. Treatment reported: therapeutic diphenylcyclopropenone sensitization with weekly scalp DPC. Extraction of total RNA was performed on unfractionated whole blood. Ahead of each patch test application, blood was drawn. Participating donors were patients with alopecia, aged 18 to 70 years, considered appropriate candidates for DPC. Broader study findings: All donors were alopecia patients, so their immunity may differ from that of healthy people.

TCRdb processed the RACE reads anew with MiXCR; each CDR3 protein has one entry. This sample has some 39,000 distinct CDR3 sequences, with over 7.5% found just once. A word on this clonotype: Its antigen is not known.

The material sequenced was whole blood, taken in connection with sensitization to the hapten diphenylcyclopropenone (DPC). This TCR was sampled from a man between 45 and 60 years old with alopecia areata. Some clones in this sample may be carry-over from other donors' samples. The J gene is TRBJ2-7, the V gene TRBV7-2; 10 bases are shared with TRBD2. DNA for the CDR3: TGTGCCAGCAGCACTAGCGGGAAGCAGTACGAGCAGTACTTC. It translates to CASSTSGKQYEQYF.